The clone carrying this TCR beta chain was seen a few times. The data were obtained in a study of metastatic and nonmetastatic thyroid tumors. This CDR3 has 15 amino acids. The germline CDR1 and CDR2 sequences are SGHRS and YFSETQ. V trimming: 1 base; J trimming: 7 bases; junction bases outside the gene matches: 3. All patients were treatment-naive before thyroid surgery. MiXCR reprocessed the PCR reads for TCRdb. The sample records more than 12,000 clones, 3.6% being singletons. The rearrangement links TRBV5-1 to TRBJ1-6; 9 positions match TRBD1. The receptor was derived from a female donor with papillary thyroid cancer or a benign thyroid nodule (not recorded which). Some clones in this sample may be carry-over from other donors' samples. Sequencing was performed on tumor tissue. CDR3 coding DNA: TGCGCCAGCAGCTTGAGGACAGGGGCAAATTCACCCCTCCACTTT. Translating it yields CASSLRTGANSPLHF.